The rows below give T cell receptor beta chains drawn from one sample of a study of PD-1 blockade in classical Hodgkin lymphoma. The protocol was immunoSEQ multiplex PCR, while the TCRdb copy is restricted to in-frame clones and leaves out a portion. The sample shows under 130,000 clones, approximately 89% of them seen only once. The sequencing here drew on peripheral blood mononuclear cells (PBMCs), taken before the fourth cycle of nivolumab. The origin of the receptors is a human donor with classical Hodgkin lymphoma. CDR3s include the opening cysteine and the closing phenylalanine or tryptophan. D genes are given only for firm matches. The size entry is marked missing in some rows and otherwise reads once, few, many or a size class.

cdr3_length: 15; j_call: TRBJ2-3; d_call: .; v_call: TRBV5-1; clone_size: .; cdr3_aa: CASSTTDRGTDTQYF; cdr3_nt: TGCGCCAGCAGCACCACGGACCGAGGCACAGATACGCAGTATTTT
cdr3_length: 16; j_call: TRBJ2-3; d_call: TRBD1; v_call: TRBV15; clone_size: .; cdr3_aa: CATSRRQGAGTDTQYF; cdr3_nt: TGTGCCACCAGCAGACGACAGGGGGCCGGCACAGATACGCAGTATTTT
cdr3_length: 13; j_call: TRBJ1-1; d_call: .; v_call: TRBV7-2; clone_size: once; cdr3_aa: CASSSSGNTEAFF; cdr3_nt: TGTGCCAGCAGCTCCAGTGGGAACACTGAAGCTTTCTTT
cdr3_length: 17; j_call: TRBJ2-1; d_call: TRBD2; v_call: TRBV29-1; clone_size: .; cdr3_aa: CSVGGTSGRNSYNEQFF; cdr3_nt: TGCAGCGTTGGGGGGACTAGCGGGAGGAACTCCTACAATGAGCAGTTCTTC
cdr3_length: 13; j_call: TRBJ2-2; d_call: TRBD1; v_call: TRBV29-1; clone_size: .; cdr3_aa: CSLRDRTTGELFF; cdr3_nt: TGCAGCCTCCGGGACAGGACCACCGGGGAGCTGTTTTTT
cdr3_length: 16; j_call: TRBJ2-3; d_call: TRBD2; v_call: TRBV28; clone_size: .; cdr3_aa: CASSLSSGASTDTQYF; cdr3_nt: TGTGCCAGCAGTTTATCTAGCGGGGCTAGCACAGATACGCAGTATTTT
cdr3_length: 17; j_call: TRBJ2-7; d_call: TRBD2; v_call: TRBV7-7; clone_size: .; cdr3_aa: CASSLGGTSGSGYEQYF; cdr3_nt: TGTGCCAGCAGCTTAGGGGGAACTAGCGGGAGTGGGTACGAGCAGTACTTC
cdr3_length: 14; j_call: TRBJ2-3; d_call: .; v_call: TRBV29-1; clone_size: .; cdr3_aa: CSVAAAGTTDTQYF; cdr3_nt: TGCAGCGTTGCAGCAGCAGGGACCACAGATACGCAGTATTTT
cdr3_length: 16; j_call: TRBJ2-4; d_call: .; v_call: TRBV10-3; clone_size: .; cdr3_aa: CAISESRAGAKNIQYF; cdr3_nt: TGTGCCATCAGTGAGTCGAGGGCGGGAGCCAAAAACATTCAGTACTTC
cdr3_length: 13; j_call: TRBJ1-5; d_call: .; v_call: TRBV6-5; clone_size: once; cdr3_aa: CASSQSRNQPQHF; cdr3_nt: TGTGCCAGCAGTCAGTCCCGAAATCAGCCCCAGCATTTT
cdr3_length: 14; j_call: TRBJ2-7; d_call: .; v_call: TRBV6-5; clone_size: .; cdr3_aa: CATSPRADSYEQYF; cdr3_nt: TGTGCCACCTCACCCCGAGCTGATTCCTACGAGCAGTACTTC
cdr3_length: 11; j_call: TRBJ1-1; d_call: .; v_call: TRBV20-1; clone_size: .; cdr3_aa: CSARSGVEAFF; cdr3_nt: TGCAGTGCTAGATCCGGGGTCGAAGCTTTCTTT
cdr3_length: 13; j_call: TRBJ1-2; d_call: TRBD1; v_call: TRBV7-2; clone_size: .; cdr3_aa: CASSTGQVGGYTF; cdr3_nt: TGTGCCAGCAGCACGGGACAGGTTGGTGGCTACACCTTC
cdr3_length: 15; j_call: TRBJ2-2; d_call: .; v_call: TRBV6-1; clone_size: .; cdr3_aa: CASRSGQDDTGELFF; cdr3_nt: TGTGCCAGCAGATCGGGACAAGACGACACCGGGGAGCTGTTTTTT
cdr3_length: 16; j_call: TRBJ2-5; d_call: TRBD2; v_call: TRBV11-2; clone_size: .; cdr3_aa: CASSLVVRGGEETQYF; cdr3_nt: TGTGCCAGCAGCTTAGTTGTGCGGGGGGGCGAAGAGACCCAGTACTTC
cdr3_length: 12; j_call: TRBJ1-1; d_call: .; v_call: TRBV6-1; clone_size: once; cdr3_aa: CASSDEYTEAFF; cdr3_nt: TGTGCCAGCAGTGACGAGTACACTGAGGCTTTCTTT
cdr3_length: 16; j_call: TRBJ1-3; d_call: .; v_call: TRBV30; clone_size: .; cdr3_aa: CAWSDEAWKTGNTIYF; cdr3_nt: TGTGCCTGGAGTGACGAGGCGTGGAAAACTGGAAACACCATATATTTT
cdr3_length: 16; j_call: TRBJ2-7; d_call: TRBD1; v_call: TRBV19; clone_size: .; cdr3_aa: CASSPERQGARGEQYF; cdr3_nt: TGTGCCAGTAGCCCGGAACGTCAGGGGGCGCGAGGCGAGCAGTACTTC
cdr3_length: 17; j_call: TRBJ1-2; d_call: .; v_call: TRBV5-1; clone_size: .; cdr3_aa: CASSPETRPLLIYGYTF; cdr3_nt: TGCGCCAGCAGCCCGGAAACGAGACCCTTACTGATCTATGGCTACACCTTC
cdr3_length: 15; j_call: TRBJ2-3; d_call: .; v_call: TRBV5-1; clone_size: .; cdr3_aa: CASSLGLATGDTQYF; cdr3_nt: TGCGCCAGCAGCTTGGGACTAGCGACAGGGGATACGCAGTATTTT
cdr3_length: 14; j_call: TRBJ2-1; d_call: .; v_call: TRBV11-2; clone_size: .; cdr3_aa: CASSPTRANNEQFF; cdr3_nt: TGTGCCAGCAGCCCGACTCGGGCAAACAATGAGCAGTTCTTC
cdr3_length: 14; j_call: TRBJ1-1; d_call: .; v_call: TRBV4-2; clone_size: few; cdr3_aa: CASSLVGTNTEAFF; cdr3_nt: TGTGCCAGCAGCCTAGTTGGGACGAACACTGAAGCTTTCTTT
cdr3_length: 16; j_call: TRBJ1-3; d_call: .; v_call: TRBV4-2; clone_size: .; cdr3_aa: CASSQNPGGSGNTIYF; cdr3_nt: TGTGCCAGCAGCCAAAACCCCGGAGGCTCTGGAAACACCATATATTTT
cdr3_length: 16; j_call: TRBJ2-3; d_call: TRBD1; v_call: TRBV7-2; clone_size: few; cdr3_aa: CASSLASPRGTDTQYF; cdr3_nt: TGTGCCAGCAGCTTAGCTTCGCCCAGGGGGACAGATACGCAGTATTTT
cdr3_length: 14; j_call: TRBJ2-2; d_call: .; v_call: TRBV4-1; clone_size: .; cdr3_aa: CASSQDVSTGELFF; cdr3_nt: TGCGCCAGCAGCCAAGATGTGAGCACCGGGGAGCTGTTTTTT
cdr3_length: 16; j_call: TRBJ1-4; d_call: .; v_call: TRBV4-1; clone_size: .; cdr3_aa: CASSQDGGGFREKLFF; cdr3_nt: TGCGCCAGCAGCCAAGATGGGGGGGGCTTTCGTGAAAAACTGTTTTTT
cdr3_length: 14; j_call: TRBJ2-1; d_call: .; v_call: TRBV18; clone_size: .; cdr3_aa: CASSFSGSYNEQFF; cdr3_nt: TGTGCCAGCTCGTTTAGCGGATCCTACAATGAGCAGTTCTTC
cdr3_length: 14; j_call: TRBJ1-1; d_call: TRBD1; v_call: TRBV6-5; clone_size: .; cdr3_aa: CASSYWTGNTEAFF; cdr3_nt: TGTGCCAGCAGTTATTGGACAGGGAACACTGAAGCTTTCTTT
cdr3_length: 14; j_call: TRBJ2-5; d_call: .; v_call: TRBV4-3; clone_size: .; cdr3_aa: CASSQNRAQETQYF; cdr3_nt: TGCGCCAGCAGCCAAAACAGGGCCCAAGAGACCCAGTACTTC
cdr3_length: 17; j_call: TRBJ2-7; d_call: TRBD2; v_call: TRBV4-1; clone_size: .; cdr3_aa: CASSHPTTSGSNYEQYF; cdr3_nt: TGCGCCAGCAGCCATCCCACCACTAGCGGGTCCAACTACGAGCAGTACTTC
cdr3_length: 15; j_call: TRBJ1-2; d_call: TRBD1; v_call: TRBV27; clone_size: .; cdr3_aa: CASSKSTGFFYGYTF; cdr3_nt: TGTGCCAGCAGTAAATCGACAGGGTTCTTCTATGGCTACACCTTC
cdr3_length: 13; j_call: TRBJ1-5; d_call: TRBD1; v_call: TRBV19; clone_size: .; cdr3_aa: CAAGGQGRQPQHF; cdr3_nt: TGTGCCGCTGGAGGACAGGGGCGGCAGCCCCAGCATTTT
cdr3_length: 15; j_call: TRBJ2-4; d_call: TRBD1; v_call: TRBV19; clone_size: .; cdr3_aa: CASSIAAGTVDIQYF; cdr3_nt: TGTGCCAGTAGTATAGCTGCCGGGACAGTGGACATTCAGTACTTC
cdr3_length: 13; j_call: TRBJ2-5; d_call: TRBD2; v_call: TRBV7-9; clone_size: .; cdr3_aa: CASSLLAGETQYF; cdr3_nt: TGTGCCAGCAGCCTGCTAGCGGGAGAGACCCAGTACTTC
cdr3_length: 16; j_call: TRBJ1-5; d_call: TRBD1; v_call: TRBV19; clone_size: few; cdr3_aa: CASTPFPDRVSQPQHF; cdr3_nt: TGTGCCAGTACCCCTTTCCCAGACAGGGTGAGTCAGCCCCAGCATTTT
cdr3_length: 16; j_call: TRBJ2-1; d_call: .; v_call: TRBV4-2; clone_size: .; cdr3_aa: CASSQDRRVSRNEQFF; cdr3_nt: TGTGCCAGCAGCCAAGATCGGAGGGTTAGTCGGAATGAGCAGTTCTTC
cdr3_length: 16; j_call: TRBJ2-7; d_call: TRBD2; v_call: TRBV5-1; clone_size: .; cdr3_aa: CASSFSKAGVGYEQYF; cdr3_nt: TGCGCCAGCAGCTTCTCGAAAGCGGGAGTTGGGTACGAGCAGTACTTC
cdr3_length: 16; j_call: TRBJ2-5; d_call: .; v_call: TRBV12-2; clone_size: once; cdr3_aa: CASRPLHQQHKETQYF; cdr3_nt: TGTGCAAGTCGCCCCCTACACCAACAACATAAAGAGACCCAGTACTTC
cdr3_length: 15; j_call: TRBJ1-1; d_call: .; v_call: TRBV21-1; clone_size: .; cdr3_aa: CASSPSEGANTEAFF; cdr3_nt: TGTGCCAGCAGCCCCTCGGAGGGAGCGAACACTGAAGCTTTCTTT
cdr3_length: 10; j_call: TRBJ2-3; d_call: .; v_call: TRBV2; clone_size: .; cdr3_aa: CASGTDTQYF; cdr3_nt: TGTGCCAGCGGAACAGATACGCAGTATTTT
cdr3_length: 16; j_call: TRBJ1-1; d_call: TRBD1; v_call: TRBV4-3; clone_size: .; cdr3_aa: CASSHRKGALDTEAFF; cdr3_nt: TGCGCCAGCAGCCATCGCAAGGGGGCCTTGGACACTGAAGCTTTCTTT
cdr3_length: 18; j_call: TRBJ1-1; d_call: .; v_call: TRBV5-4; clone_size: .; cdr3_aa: CASSWASGTPVMNTEAFF; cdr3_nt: TGTGCCAGCAGCTGGGCCTCAGGCACCCCGGTCATGAACACTGAAGCTTTCTTT